This TCR beta chain was captured in a study of blood T cell repertoires in COVID-19. Study context: From the United States, Italy and Spain came samples of acute and convalescent COVID-19. T cells, B-cell-depleted T cells, or PBMCs supplied cDNA or gDNA.

Per the original methods: Estimation of nucleated cell counts was performed using reference gene primer amplification. Some clones are missing from TCRdb's copy, which holds only in-frame ones; the method was immunoSEQ multiplex PCR. V, J and clone size reflect that table, while D and trimming were determined from the DNA. The data hold 55,000 or so clones, with around 79% observed a single time. With 0 bases removed from V and 0 bases from J, the gap between germline ends came to 16 bases. Germline V gene lookup returns CDR1 SGHDT and CDR2 YYEEEE. The length of the CDR3 is 19 residues. The specimen was peripheral blood. The source is a man aged 55-75 years with acute or convalescent COVID-19. This chain joins TRBV5-6 and TRBJ2-6; D not resolved. For the CDR3, the DNA is TGTGCCAGCAGCTTGGCGGCAGGATCCCTTACCTCTGGGGCCAACGTCCTGACTTTC. This encodes CASSLAAGSLTSGANVLTF.